Listed here are 17 T cell receptor beta chains from one sample, sequenced in a study of cytotoxic CD8 clonotypes in ibrutinib-treated CLL. TCRdb keeps only in-frame clones here, not all; method: immunoSEQ multiplex PCR. This sample has approximately 200,000 clones, with over 60% found just once. Sequenced here: PBMCs, sampled after 24 months of ibrutinib treatment. The receptors were sampled from a human donor with chronic lymphocytic leukemia.

This clone was recorded a few times. The chain is built from TRBV4-2 and TRBJ2-3; 10 bases map to TRBD1. J lost 3 bases, V lost 4 bases, and 7 bases had no gene match. Germline CDR1 LGHNA, CDR2 YNFKEQ. This CDR3 is built from 16 residues. This CDR3 is CASSRTGQGVTDTQYF. The CDR3 DNA reads TGTGCCAGCAGCCGGACCGGACAGGGGGTGACAGATACGCAGTATTTT.

DNA of the CDR3: TGTGCCAGCAGCTTGGCACCTAACACCGGGGAGCTGTTTTTT. The encoded protein is CASSLAPNTGELFF. The V gene is TRBV5-6, the J gene TRBJ2-2; D not resolved. V was clipped by 0 bases and J by 2 bases, with 5 bases between them. CDR1 is SGHDT, CDR2 YYEEEE, per germline. The CDR3 extends over 14 amino acids.

V usage is TRBV15 and J usage is TRBJ2-2; no reliable D call. V lost 1 base and J lost 3, with 9 bases in between. CDR1 is LNHNV, CDR2 YYDKDF, per germline (reference sequence). The CDR3 runs to 15 residues. The CDR3 here is CATSRGPADTGELFF. CDR3 in DNA: TGTGCCACCAGCAGAGGTCCCGCGGACACCGGGGAGCTGTTTTTT.

The CDR3 nucleotides read TGTGCCTGGACCCCCCCTAGAGGAAAAAGCTCCTACAATGAGCAGTTCTTC. This gives the protein CAWTPPRGKSSYNEQFF. The chain recombines TRBV30 with TRBJ2-1, with D unclear. The CDR3 is 17 residues long. Per germline, CDR1 GTSNPN and CDR2 SVGIG (reference sequence). Trimming left V 4 bases short and J 0 bases short, with 19 bases between.

The rearrangement links TRBV7-6 to TRBJ2-7; D is possibly TRBD2 (6 bases). Looked up from germline, CDR1 is SGHVS and CDR2 is FNYEAQ. The CDR3 sequence is 17 residues long. Trimming pared 0 bases from V and 0 bases from J, leaving 15 bases between. The CDR3 spells CASSLATWGVGSYEQYF. The DNA of the CDR3 is TGTGCCAGCAGCTTAGCGACCTGGGGGGTTGGCTCCTACGAGCAGTACTTC.

The rearrangement links TRBV7-9 to TRBJ1-4, with 7 bases matching TRBD1. Trimming took 5 bases from V and 4 from J; bases not matched to a gene: 1. The CDR3 covers 13 residues. Germline loops: CDR1 SEHNR, CDR2 FQNEAQ (reference sequence). In DNA, the CDR3 is TGTGCCAGCAGCGGGACAGATAATGAAAAACTGTTTTTT. Protein: CASSGTDNEKLFF.

The chain has TRBV9 and TRBJ2-3; no firm D call. Deletions cut 3 bases from V and 6 bases from J, with 11 bases between. Germline V lookup: CDR1 SGDLS, CDR2 YYNGEE. The CDR3 totals 13 residues. The CDR3 spells CASSGSLIDTQYF. DNA for the CDR3: TGTGCCAGCAGCGGGTCGTTAATTGATACGCAGTATTTT.

This rearrangement joins TRBV4-2 to TRBJ1-4; 10 positions match TRBD1. This CDR3 has 13 amino acids. Germline lookup yields CDR1 LGHNA and CDR2 YNFKEQ. With V trimmed by 0 bases and J by 16 bases, 5 bases remained unmatched. As DNA, the CDR3 is TGTGCCAGCAGCCAAGATGGGGGACAGGGGCAGTTTTTT. Encoded protein: CASSQDGGQGQFF.

The chain links TRBV7-8 to TRBJ1-5, with D perhaps matching TRBD1 (5 bases). This CDR3 is 16 amino acids long. Germline V gives CDR1 SGHVS, CDR2 FQNEAQ. V was cut by 2 bases and J by 3 bases, with 14 bases left in between. The CDR3 region has the DNA TGTGCCAGCAGCTTAAGCTGGGGGGGGAACAATCAGCCCCAGCATTTT. Translating it yields CASSLSWGGNNQPQHF.

The chain combines TRBV6-6 with TRBJ2-5, with a tentative D call TRBD2 (6 bases). V gave up 5 bases and J gave up 2 bases, with 12 bases separating them. This CDR3 comprises 14 residues. Germline CDR1 is MNHNY and CDR2 is SVGAGI (reference sequence). CDR3 sequence reads: CASSRSGGQETQYF. In DNA, the CDR3 is TGTGCCAGCAGTCGATCCGGGGGACAAGAGACCCAGTACTTC.

Only one count was recorded for this clone. This rearrangement joins TRBV2 to TRBJ2-3, with D maybe TRBD1 (7 bases). The CDR3 runs 13 residues. Germline V lookup: CDR1 SNHLY, CDR2 FYNNEI. The V gene lost 11 bases and the J gene lost 3 bases, with 15 bases spanning the gap. Here the CDR3 DNA reads TGTGCCGATCGGAGGGGGCAGACAGATACGCAGTATTTT. Protein sequence: CADRRGQTDTQYF. The entire variable domain, with the rest obtained from reference TRBV2 and TRBJ2-3, is as follows: EPEVTQTPSHQVTQMGQEVILRCVPISNHLYFYWYRQILGQKVEFLVSFYNNEISEKSEIFDDQFSVERPDGSNFTLKIRSTKLEDSAMYFCADRRGQTDTQYFGPGTRLTVL.

The chain is built from TRBV5-4 and TRBJ1-5, with unresolved D. V shed 0 bases and J shed 6 bases, with 7 bases lying between them. CDR3 length: 13 amino acids. The germline CDR1 and CDR2 sequences are SGHNT and YYREEE (reference sequence). The CDR3 region has the DNA TGTGCCAGCAGCTTGGATGTTAGTCAGCCCCAGCATTTT. It yields the protein CASSLDVSQPQHF.

The rearrangement uses TRBV7-8 and TRBJ2-1; no firm D call. Trimming removed 5 bases from V and 8 bases from J, with 13 bases in between. The CDR3 is made up of 13 amino acids. CDR1 and CDR2 (germline): SGHVS, FQNEAQ. The CDR3 DNA reads as TGTGCCAGCAGCGACCCATTAGCTTATGAGCAGTTCTTC. Translating it yields CASSDPLAYEQFF.

This chain links TRBV11-2 with TRBJ1-1; D might be TRBD1 (6 bases). The CDR3 is 15 residues long. Deletions cut 5 bases from V and 0 bases from J, with 13 bases between. Germline V gene data show CDR1 as SGHAT and CDR2 as FQNNGV. The CDR3 coding sequence is TGTGCCAGCAGCCTACAGGGCGGGATGAACACTGAAGCTTTCTTT. Its protein product is CASSLQGGMNTEAFF.

The table lists this clone with a count of one. This sequence joins TRBV28 and TRBJ2-7, with D perhaps TRBD1 or TRBD2 (5 bases each). The CDR3 extends over 14 amino acids. CDR1 is MDHEN and CDR2 is SYDVKM in the germline V gene. V gave up 7 bases and J gave up 2 bases, with 15 bases separating them. The CDR3 reads CASNLGTSTYEQYF. CDR3 coding DNA: TGTGCCAGCAATCTCGGGACCAGTACCTACGAGCAGTACTTC. The whole variable domain, filled in from reference TRBV28 and TRBJ2-7, reads DVKVTQSSRYLVKRTGEKVFLECVQDMDHENMFWYRQDPGLGLRLIYFSYDVKMKEKGDIPEGYSVSREKKERFSLILESASTNQTSMYLCASNLGTSTYEQYFGPGTRLTVT.

The chain recombines TRBV7-6 with TRBJ2-5; 9 nucleotides line up with TRBD2. With 5 bases clipped from V and 3 bases from J, the junction kept 7 bases outside the gene matches. The CDR3 sequence is 15 residues long. Germline assignment: CDR1 SGHVS and CDR2 FNYEAQ. CDR3 amino acids: CASSANSGRKETQYF. In DNA, the CDR3 is TGTGCCAGCAGCGCCAATAGCGGGAGAAAAGAGACCCAGTACTTC.

The CDR3 DNA reads TGTGCCATCAGGAGGGACAGGGGCAACTACAATGAGCAGTTCTTC. Translation: CAIRRDRGNYNEQFF. The chain joins TRBV10-3 to TRBJ2-1; 10 nucleotides line up with TRBD1. Germline V gene lookup returns CDR1 ENHRY and CDR2 SYGVKD. This CDR3 spans 15 amino acids. V dropped 6 bases and J dropped 3; count of bases not matched to a gene: 5.